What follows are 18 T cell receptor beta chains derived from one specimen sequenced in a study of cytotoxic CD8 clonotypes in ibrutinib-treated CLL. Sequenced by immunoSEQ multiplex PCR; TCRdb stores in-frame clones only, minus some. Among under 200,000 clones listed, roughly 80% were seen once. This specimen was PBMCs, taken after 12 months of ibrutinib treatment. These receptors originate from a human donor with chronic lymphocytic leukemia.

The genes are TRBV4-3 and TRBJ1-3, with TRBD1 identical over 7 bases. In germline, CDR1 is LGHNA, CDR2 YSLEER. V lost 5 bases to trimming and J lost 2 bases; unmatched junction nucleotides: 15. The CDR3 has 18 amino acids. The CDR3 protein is CASSADRIVLRAGNTIYF. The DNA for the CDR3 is TGCGCCAGCAGCGCGGACAGGATTGTGCTTCGAGCTGGAAACACCATATATTTT.

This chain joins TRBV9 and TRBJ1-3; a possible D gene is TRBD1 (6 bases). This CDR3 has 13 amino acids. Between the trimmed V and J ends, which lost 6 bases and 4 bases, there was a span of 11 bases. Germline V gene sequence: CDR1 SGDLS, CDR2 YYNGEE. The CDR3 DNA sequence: TGTGCCAGCAATAGGGGGACGGGAAACACCATATATTTT. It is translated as CASNRGTGNTIYF.

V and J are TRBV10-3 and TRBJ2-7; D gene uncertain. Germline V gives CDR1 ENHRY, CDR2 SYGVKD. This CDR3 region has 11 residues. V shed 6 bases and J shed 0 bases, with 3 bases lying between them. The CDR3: CAIRASYEQYF. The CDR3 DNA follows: TGTGCCATCAGAGCCTCCTACGAGCAGTACTTC.

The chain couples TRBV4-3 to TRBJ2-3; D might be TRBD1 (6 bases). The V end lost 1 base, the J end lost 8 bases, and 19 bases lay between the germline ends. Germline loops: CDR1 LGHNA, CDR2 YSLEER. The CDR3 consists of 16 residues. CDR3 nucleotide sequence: TGCGCCAGCAGCCAAGCGGCCATTGGGGGCTTTGGTACGCAGTATTTT. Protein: CASSQAAIGGFGTQYF.

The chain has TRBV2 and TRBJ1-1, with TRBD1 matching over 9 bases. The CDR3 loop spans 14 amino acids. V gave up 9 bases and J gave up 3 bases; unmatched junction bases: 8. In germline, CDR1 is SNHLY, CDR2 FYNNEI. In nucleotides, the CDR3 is TGTGCCAGTACAGGGGGCGCGAGTCACACTGAAGCTTTCTTT. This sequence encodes CASTGGASHTEAFF.

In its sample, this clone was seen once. The CDR3 sequence is CASRFPGQGAGYTF. CDR3 nucleotides: TGTGCCAGCAGGTTTCCGGGACAGGGGGCTGGCTACACCTTC. The rearrangement joins TRBV5-4 to TRBJ1-2; TRBD1 agrees at 12 bases. The CDR3 runs to 14 residues. CDR1 SGHNT and CDR2 YYREEE come from the germline V gene (reference sequence). Trimming cost V 5 bases and J 7 bases; bases outside gene matches: 6.

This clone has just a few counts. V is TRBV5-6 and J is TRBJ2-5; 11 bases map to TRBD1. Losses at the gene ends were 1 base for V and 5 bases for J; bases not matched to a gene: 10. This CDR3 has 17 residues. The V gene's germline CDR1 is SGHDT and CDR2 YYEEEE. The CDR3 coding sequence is TGTGCCAGCAGCTTGCTGAATGGACAGGGGGCGGGGGAGACCCAGTACTTC. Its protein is CASSLLNGQGAGETQYF.

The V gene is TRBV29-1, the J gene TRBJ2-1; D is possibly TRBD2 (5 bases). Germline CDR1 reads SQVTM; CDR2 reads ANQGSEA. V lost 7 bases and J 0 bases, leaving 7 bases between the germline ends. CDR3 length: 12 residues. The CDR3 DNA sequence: TGCAGCGCTGCGGGCTCCTACAATGAGCAGTTCTTC. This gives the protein CSAAGSYNEQFF.

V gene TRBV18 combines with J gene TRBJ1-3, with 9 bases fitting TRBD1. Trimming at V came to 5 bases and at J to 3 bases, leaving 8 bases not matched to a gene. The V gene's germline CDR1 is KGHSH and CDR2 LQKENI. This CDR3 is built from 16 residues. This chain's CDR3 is CASSTKTGGYGNTIYF. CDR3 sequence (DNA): TGTGCCAGCTCAACAAAAACAGGGGGCTATGGAAACACCATATATTTT.

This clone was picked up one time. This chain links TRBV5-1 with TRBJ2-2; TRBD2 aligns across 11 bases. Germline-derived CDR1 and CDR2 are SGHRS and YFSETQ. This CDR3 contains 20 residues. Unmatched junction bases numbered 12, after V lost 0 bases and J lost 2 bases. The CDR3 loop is CASSLVHRLAGTVNTGELFF. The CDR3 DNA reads TGCGCCAGCAGCTTGGTCCACCGACTAGCGGGAACCGTAAACACCGGGGAGCTGTTTTTT.

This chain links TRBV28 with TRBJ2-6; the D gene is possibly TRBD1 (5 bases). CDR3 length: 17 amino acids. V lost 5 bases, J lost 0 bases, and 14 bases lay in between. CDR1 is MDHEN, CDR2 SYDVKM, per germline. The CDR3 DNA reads TGTGCCAGCAGTCTTACAGGCTTTTCCTCTGGGGCCAACGTCCTGACTTTC. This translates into CASSLTGFSSGANVLTF.

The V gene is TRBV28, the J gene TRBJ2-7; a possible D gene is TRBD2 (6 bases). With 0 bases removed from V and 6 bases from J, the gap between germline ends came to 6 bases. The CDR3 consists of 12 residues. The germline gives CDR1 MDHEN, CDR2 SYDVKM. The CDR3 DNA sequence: TGTGCCAGCAGTTTATGGCGGGGCGAGCAGTACTTC. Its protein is CASSLWRGEQYF.

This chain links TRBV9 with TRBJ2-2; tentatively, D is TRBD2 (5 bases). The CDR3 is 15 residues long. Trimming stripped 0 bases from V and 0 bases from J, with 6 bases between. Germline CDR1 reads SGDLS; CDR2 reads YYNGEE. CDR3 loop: CASSVDGANTGELFF. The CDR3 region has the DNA TGTGCCAGCAGCGTAGACGGGGCGAACACCGGGGAGCTGTTTTTT.

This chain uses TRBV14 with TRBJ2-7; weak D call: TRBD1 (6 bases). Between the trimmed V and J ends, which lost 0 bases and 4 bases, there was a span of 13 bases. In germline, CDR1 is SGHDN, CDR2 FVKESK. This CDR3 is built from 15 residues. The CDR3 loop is CASSQEWGRGYEQYF. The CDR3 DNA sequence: TGTGCCAGCAGCCAAGAATGGGGCAGGGGATACGAGCAGTACTTC.

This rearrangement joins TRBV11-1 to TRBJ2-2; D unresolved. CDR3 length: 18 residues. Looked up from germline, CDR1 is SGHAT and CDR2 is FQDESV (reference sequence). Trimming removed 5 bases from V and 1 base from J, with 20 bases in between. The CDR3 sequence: CASSVSSLRTRNTGELFF. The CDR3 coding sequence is TGTGCCAGCAGCGTTAGCTCTCTTCGGACGCGGAACACCGGGGAGCTGTTTTTT. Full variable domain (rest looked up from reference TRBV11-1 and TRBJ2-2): EAEVAQSPRYKITEKSQAVAFWCDPISGHATLYWYRQILGQGPELLVQFQDESVVDDSQLPKDRFSAERLKGVDSTLKIQPAELGDSAMYLCASSVSSLRTRNTGELFFGEGSRLTVL.

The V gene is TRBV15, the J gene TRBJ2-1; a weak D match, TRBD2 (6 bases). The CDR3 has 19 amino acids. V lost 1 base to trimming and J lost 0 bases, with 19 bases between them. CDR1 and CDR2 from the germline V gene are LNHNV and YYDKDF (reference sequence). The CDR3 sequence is CATSRGTPRTGSSYNEQFF. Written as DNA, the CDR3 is TGTGCCACCAGCAGAGGGACTCCTCGGACCGGGAGCTCCTACAATGAGCAGTTCTTC.

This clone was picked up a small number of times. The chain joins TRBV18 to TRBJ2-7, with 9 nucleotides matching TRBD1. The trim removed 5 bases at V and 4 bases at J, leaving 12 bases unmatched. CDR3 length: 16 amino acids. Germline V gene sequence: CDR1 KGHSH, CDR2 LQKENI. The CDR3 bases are TGTGCCAGCTCATCCTCCTTGACGGGACAGGGATACGAGCAGTACTTC. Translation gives CASSSSLTGQGYEQYF.

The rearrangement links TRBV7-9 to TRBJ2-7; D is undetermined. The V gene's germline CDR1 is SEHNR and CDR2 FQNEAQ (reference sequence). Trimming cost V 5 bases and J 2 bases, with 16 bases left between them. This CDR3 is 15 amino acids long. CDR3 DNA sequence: TGTGCCAGCAGCCTAGACACCGGGCCCACCTACGAGCAGTACTTC. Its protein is CASSLDTGPTYEQYF.